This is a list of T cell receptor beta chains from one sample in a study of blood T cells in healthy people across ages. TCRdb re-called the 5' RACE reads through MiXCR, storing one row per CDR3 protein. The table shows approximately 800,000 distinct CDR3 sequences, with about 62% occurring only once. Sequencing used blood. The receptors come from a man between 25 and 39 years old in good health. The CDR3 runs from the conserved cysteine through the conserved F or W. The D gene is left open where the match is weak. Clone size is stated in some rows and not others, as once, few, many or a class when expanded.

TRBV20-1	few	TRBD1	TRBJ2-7	CSASRRDRISYEQYF	TGCAGTGCGAGCCGTCGGGACAGAATCTCCTACGAGCAGTACTTC
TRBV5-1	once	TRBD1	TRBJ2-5	CASSRDSPIQETQYF	TGCGCCAGCAGCCGGGACAGCCCTATACAAGAGACCCAGTACTTC
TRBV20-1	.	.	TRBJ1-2	CSAWGTGTEYGYTF	TGCAGTGCTTGGGGGACCGGGACGGAATATGGCTACACCTTC
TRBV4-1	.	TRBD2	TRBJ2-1	CASSQRASGSIHEQFF	TGCGCCAGCAGCCAAAGGGCTAGCGGGAGTATACATGAGCAGTTCTTC
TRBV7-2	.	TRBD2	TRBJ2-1	CASSSGGAKYNEQFF	TGTGCCAGCTCTAGCGGGGGGGCCAAGTACAATGAGCAGTTCTTC
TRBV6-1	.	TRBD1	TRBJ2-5	CATQRRGYYNEQYF	TGTGCCACACAGCGCAGGGGGTACTACAATGAGCAGTACTTC
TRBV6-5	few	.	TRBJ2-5	CASSYSGTRGGETQYF	TGTGCCAGTAGTTACTCGGGCACCCGGGGAGGAGAGACCCAGTACTTC
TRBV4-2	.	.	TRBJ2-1	CASSQDKGIPWGEQFF	TGTGCCAGCAGCCAAGATAAAGGGATCCCCTGGGGTGAGCAGTTCTTC
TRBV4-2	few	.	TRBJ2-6	CASSQDRSSGANVLTF	TGTGCCAGCAGCCAAGACAGAAGCTCTGGGGCCAACGTCCTGACTTTC
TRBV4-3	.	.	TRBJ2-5	CASSQEVGPKETQYF	TGCGCCAGCAGCCAAGAAGTCGGACCGAAGGAGACCCAGTACTTC
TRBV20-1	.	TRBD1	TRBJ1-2	CSAPYVGTEIANYGYTF	TGCAGTGCTCCTTACGTCGGGACAGAGATAGCTAACTATGGCTACACCTTC
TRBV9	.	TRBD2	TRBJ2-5	CASSAYGTSGGTTHRETQYF	TGTGCCAGCAGTGCATATGGGACTAGCGGGGGGACGACTCATAGGGAGACCCAGTACTTC
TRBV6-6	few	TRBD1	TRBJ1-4	CASSLGQGVFEKLFF	TGTGCCAGCAGCCTTGGACAGGGGGTATTTGAAAAACTGTTTTTT
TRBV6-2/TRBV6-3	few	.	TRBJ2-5	CASSRGHKEETQYF	TGTGCCAGCAGTCGAGGACATAAAGAAGAGACCCAGTACTTC
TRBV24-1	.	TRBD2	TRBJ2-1	CATSDSTDILAGVYNEQFF	TGTGCCACCAGTGATTCGACAGATATCCTAGCGGGGGTATACAATGAGCAGTTCTTC
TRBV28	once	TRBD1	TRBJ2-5	CTSRPDRGDVETQYF	TGTACCAGCAGGCCAGACAGGGGGGATGTGGAGACCCAGTACTTC
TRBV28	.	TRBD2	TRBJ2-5	CASTLGGREETQYF	TGTGCCAGCACCTTGGGGGGGAGAGAAGAGACCCAGTACTTC
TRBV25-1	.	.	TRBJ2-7	CASSYGQRSYEQYF	TGTGCCAGCAGTTACGGGCAAAGATCCTACGAGCAGTACTTC
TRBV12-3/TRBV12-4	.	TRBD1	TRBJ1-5	CASSKDREVNQPQHF	TGTGCCAGCAGCAAAGACAGGGAGGTCAATCAGCCCCAGCATTTT
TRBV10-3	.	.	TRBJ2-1	CAISGSWNEQFF	TGTGCCATCAGTGGCTCTTGGAATGAGCAGTTCTTC
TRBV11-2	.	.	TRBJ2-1	CASSLTALGQFF	TGTGCCAGCAGCTTAACGGCGCTAGGGCAGTTCTTC
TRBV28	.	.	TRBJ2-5	CASSSRRGLRETQYF	TGTGCCAGCAGTTCCCGAAGGGGCTTAAGGGAGACCCAGTACTTC
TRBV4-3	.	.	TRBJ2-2	CASSQARRTGELFF	TGCGCCAGCAGCCAAGCCAGGCGGACCGGGGAGCTGTTTTTT
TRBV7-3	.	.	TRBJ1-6	CASSLRGGDFYNSPLHF	TGTGCCAGCAGCCTCCGGGGAGGAGACTTCTATAATTCACCCCTCCACTTT
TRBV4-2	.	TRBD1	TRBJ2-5	CTSSRGQGAETQYF	TGTACCAGCAGCCGAGGACAGGGGGCTGAGACCCAGTACTTC
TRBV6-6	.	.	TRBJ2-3	CASSYWSGTDTQYF	TGTGCCAGCAGTTACTGGTCGGGGACAGATACGCAGTATTTT
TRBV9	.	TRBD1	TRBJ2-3	CASSVERGRISDTQYF	TGTGCCAGCAGCGTAGAGAGGGGGCGAATTTCCGATACGCAGTATTTT
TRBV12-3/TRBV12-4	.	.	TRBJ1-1	CASSLAPVAEAFF	TGTGCCAGCAGTTTAGCGCCGGTAGCTGAAGCTTTCTTT
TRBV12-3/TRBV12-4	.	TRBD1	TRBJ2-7	CTSSERQGYEQYF	TGTACCAGCAGTGAGCGACAGGGTTACGAGCAGTACTTC
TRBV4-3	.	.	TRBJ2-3	CASSQDLMGTQYF	TGCGCCAGCAGCCAAGATCTCATGGGTACGCAGTATTTT
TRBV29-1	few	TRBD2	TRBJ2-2	CSVDAGGAGELFF	TGCAGCGTTGATGCGGGGGGAGCCGGGGAGCTGTTTTTT
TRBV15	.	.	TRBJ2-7	CATSTRTGTYEQYF	TGTGCCACCAGCACCCGAACCGGGACCTACGAGCAGTACTTC
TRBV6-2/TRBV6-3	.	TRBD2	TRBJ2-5	CASSNLGLGGTQYF	TGTGCCAGCAGCAACCTGGGACTAGGCGGGACCCAGTACTTC
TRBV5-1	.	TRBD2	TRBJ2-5	CASSLGAAGGRETQYF	TGCGCCAGCAGCTTGGGAGCAGCGGGGGGCCGAGAGACCCAGTACTTC
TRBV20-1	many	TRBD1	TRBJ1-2	CSARQGANYGYTF	TGCAGTGCACGACAGGGGGCTAACTATGGCTACACCTTC
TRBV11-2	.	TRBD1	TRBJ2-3	CASSLAGTGYTQYF	TGTGCCAGCAGCTTAGCCGGGACAGGCTATACGCAGTATTTT
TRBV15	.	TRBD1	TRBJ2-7	CATSRDREYHEQYF	TGTGCCACCAGCAGGGACAGGGAGTACCACGAGCAGTACTTC
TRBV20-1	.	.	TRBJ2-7	CSASSRSPYEQYF	TGCAGTGCTAGTTCGAGATCTCCCTACGAGCAGTACTTC
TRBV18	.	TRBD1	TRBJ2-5	CASSPGQTTQYF	TGTGCCAGCTCACCGGGACAGACGACCCAGTACTTC
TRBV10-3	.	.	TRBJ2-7	CAIRTDRTYEQYF	TGTGCCATCAGGACGGACAGAACCTACGAGCAGTACTTC
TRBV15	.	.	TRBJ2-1	CATGRDVGIGEQFF	TGTGCCACCGGCAGAGATGTGGGTATCGGTGAGCAGTTCTTC
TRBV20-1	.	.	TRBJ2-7	CSARSARERPYEQYF	TGCAGTGCTAGGTCGGCCCGCGAGCGGCCCTACGAGCAGTACTTC
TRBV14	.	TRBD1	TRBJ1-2	CASSLGDRGNGYTF	TGTGCCAGCAGCCTAGGGGACAGGGGGAATGGCTACACCTTC
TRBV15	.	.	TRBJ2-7	CATSREAHEQYF	TGTGCCACCAGCAGAGAGGCCCACGAGCAGTACTTC
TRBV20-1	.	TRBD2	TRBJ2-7	CSCSASGSYEQYF	TGCAGCTGCAGCGCTAGCGGATCCTACGAGCAGTACTTC
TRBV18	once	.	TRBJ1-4	CASSRNSLTNEKLFF	TGTGCCAGCTCACGAAACAGCTTAACTAATGAAAAACTGTTTTTT
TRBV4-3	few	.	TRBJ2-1	CASSQDTGSSYNEQFF	TGCGCCAGCAGCCAAGATACGGGGAGCTCCTACAATGAGCAGTTCTTC
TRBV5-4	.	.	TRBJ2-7	CASSLDVVYEQYF	TGTGCCAGCAGCTTGGATGTGGTCTACGAGCAGTACTTC